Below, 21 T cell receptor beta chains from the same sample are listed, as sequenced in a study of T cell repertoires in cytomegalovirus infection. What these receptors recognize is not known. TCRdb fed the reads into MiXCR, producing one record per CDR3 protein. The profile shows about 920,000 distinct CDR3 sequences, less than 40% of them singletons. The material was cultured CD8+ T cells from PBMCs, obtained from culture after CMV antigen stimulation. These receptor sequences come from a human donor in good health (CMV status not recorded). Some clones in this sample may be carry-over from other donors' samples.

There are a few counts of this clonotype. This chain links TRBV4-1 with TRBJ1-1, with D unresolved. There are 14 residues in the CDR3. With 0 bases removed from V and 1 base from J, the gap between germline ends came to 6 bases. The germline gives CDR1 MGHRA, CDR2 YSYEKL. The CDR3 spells CASSQDYRNTEAFF. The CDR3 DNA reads TGCGCCAGCAGCCAAGATTACAGGAACACTGAAGCTTTCTTT.

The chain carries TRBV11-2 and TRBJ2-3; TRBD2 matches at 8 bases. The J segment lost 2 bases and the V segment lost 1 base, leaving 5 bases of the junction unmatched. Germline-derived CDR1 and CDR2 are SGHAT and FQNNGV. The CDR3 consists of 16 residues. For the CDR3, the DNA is TGTGCCAGCAGCTTAGTAGCGGGGAGAATCACAGATACGCAGTATTTT. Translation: CASSLVAGRITDTQYF. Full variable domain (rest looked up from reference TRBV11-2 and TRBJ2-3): EAGVAQSPRYKIIEKRQSVAFWCNPISGHATLYWYQQILGQGPKLLIQFQNNGVVDDSQLPKDRFSAERLKGVDSTLKIQPAKLEDSAVYLCASSLVAGRITDTQYFGPGTRLTVL.

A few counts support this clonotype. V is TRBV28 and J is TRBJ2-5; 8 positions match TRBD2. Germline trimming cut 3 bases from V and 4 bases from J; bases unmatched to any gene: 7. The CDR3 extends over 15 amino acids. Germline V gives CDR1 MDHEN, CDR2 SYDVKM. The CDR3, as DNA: TGTGCCAGCAGTTTCGGGAGGGGGGACTTAGAGACCCAGTACTTC. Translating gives CASSFGRGDLETQYF.

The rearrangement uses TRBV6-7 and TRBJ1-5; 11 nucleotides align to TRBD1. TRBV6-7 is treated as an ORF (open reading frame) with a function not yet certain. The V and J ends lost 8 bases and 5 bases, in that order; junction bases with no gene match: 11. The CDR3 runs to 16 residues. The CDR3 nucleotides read TGTGCCAGCCCCCCGAACCCGGGACAGGGGGATCAGCCCCAGCATTTT. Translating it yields CASPPNPGQGDQPQHF.

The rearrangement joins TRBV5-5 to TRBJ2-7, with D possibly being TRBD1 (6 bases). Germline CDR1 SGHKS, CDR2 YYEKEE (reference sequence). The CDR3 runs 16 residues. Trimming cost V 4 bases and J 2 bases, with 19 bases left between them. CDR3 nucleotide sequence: TGTGCCAGCAGCAACCAGGGGCAGGGATCCCCCTACGAGCAGTACGTC. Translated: CASSNQGQGSPYEQYV.

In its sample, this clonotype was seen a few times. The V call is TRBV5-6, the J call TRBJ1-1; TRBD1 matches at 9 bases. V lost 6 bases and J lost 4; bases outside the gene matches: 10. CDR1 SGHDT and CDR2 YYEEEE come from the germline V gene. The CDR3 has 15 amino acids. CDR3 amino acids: CASTPGQGVRTEAFF. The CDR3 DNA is TGTGCCAGCACCCCGGGACAGGGCGTTCGCACTGAAGCTTTCTTT.

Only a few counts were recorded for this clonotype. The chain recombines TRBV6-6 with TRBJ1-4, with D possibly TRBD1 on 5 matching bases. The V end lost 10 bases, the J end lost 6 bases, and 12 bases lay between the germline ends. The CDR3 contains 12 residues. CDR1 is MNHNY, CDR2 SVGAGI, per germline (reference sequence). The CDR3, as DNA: TGTGCCACCCTGGGGGGGGATGAAAAACTGTTTTTT. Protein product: CATLGGDEKLFF.

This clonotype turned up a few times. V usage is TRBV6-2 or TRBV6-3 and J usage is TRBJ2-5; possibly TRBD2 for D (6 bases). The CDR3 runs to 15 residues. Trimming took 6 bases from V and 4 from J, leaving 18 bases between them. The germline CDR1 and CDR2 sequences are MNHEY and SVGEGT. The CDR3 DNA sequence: TGTGCCAGCAGCCAGCTGTATGGGGGAGGAGAGACCCAGTACTTC. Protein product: CASSQLYGGGETQYF.

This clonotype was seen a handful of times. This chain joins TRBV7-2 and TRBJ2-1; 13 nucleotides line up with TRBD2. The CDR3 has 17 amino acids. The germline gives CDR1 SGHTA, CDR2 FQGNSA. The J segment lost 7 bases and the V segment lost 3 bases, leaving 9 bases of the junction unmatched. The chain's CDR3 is CASSFSTSGGPGNEQFF. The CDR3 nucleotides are TGTGCCAGCAGCTTTTCGACTAGCGGGGGGCCAGGAAATGAGCAGTTCTTC.

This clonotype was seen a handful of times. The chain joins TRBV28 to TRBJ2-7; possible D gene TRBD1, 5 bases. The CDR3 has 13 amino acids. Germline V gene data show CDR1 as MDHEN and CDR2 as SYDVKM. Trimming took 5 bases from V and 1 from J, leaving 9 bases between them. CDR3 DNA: TGTGCCAGCAGTCCCCCAGGGTCCTACGAGCAGTACGTC. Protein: CASSPPGSYEQYV.

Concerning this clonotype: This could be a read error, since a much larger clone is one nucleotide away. The CDR3 region has the DNA TGTGTCAGCAGCATGTTTTCGGGACAGGGGTCGAATCAGCCCCAGCATTTT. Amino acids: CVSSMFSGQGSNQPQHF. The genes are TRBV7-8 and TRBJ1-5; 10 bases fit TRBD1. The germline CDR1 and CDR2 sequences are SGHVS and FQNEAQ. The CDR3 covers 17 residues.

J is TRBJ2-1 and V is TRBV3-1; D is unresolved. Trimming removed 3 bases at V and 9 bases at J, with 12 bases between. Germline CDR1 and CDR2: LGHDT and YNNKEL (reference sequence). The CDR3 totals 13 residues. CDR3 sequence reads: CASSQPGKIEQFF. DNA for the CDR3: TGTGCCAGCAGCCAGCCCGGTAAGATTGAGCAGTTCTTC.

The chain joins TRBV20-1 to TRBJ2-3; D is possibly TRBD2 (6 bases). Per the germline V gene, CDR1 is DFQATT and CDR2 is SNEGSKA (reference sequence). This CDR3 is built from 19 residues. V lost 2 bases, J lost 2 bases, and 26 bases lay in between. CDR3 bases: TGCAGTGCTAGAAACATGGGGCGGGGAACGCCTTTAAACACAGATACGCAGTATTTT. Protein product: CSARNMGRGTPLNTDTQYF.

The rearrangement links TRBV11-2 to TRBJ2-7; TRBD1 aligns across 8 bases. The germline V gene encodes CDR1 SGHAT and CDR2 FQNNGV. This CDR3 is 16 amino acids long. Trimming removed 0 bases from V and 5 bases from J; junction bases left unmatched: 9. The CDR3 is CASSLEAGGFLHEQYF. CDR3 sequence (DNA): TGTGCCAGCAGCTTAGAGGCAGGGGGCTTCCTCCACGAGCAGTACTTC.

The CDR3 DNA follows: TGCGCCAGCAGCCAAGCAGCGGCTAGCGGGGGGGCAGAGACCCAGTACTTC. Protein: CASSQAAASGGAETQYF. The chain couples TRBV4-1 to TRBJ2-5, with 12 bases matching TRBD2. CDR1 is MGHRA and CDR2 is YSYEKL in the germline V gene. J gave up 4 bases and V 1 base, and 7 bases lay outside the gene matches. The CDR3 is made up of 17 amino acids.

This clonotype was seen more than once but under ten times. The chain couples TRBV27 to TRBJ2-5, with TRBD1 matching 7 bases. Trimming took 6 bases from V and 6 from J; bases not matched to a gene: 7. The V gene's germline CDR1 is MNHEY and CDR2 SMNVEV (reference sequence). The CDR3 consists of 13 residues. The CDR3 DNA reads TGTGCCAGCAGCAGTGACAGGGCCAAGACCCAGTACTTC. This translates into CASSSDRAKTQYF.

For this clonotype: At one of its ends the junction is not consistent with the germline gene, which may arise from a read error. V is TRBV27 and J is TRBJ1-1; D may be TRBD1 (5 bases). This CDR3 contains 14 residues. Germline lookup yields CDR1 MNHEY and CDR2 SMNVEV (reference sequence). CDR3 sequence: CVSSPGSLNTEAFF. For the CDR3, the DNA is TGTGTCAGCAGTCCAGGGTCTCTGAACACTGAAGCTTTCTTT.

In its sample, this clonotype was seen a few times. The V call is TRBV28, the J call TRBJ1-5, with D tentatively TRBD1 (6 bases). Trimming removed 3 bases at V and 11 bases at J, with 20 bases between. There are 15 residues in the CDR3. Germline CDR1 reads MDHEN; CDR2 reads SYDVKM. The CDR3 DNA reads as TGTGCCAGCAGTTTGGGGGCAGGGGCCTTCGATTCCCAGCATTTT. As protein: CASSLGAGAFDSQHF. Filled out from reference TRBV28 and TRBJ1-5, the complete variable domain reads DVKVTQSSRYLVKRTGEKVFLECVQDMDHENMFWYRQDPGLGLRLIYFSYDVKMKEKGDIPEGYSVSREKKERFSLILESASTNQTSMYLCASSLGAGAFDSQHFGDGTRLSIL.

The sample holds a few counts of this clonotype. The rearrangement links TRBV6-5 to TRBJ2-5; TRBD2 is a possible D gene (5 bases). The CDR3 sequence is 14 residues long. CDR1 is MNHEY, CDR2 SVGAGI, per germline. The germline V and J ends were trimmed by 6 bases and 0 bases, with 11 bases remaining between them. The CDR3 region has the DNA TGTGCCAGCAGGGACCGAGGGTACCAAGAGACCCAGTACTTC. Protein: CASRDRGYQETQYF.

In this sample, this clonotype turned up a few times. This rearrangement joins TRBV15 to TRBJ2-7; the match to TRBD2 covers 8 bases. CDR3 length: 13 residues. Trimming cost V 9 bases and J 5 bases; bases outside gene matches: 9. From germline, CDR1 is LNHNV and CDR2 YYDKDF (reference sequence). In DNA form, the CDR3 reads TGTGCCACTAATACGGGGGGGAACGACGAGCAGTACTTC. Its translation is CATNTGGNDEQYF.

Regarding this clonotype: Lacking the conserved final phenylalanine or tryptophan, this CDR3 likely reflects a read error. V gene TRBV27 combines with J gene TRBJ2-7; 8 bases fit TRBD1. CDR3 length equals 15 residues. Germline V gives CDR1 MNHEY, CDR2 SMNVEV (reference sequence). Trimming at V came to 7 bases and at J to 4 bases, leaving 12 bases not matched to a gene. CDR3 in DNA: TGTGCCAGCATGGAGACAGGGGTTAGGGTTTACGAGCAGTACTCC. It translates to CASMETGVRVYEQYS.